The rows below give T cell receptor beta chains drawn from one sample of a study of blood T cells in healthy people across ages. From the 5' RACE reads, TCRdb called clonotypes with MiXCR, one entry per CDR3 protein. The data contain roughly 1,500,000 distinct CDR3 sequences, 42% of them singletons. The source material was blood. These receptors all stem from a woman under 30 in good health. Each CDR3 is given with its conserved first and last residue. The order of the fields is V gene, J gene, D gene, clone size, CDR3 protein, CDR3 DNA. The D gene is left open where the match is weak. Part of the rows lack a size; the others show once, few, many or a class for expanded clones.

TRBV12-3/TRBV12-4	TRBJ1-2	TRBD1	NA	CASSVGQLNGYTF	TGTGCCAGCAGTGTGGGACAGCTAAATGGCTACACCTTC
TRBV5-6	TRBJ1-2	NA	NA	CASSLGQSHTF	TGTGCCAGCAGCTTGGGACAAAGCCACACCTTC
TRBV4-1	TRBJ2-7	TRBD1	NA	CASSQQGAMYEQYF	TGCGCCAGCAGCCAACAGGGGGCTATGTACGAGCAGTACTTC
TRBV20-1	TRBJ1-3	NA	NA	CSASRAEYSGNTIYF	TGCAGTGCCAGTAGGGCGGAATATTCTGGAAACACCATATATTTT
TRBV5-6	TRBJ2-5	TRBD2	few	CASSLAVLAGGSKETQYF	TGTGCCAGCAGCTTGGCGGTTTTGGCGGGGGGGTCTAAAGAGACCCAGTACTTC
TRBV25-1	TRBJ2-1	TRBD2	NA	CASSEYRIGLAGVSEQFF	TGTGCCAGCAGTGAATATAGGATCGGACTAGCGGGAGTCAGTGAGCAGTTCTTC
TRBV7-2	TRBJ1-2	NA	few	CASSRGESRIYGYTF	TGTGCCAGCAGCCGCGGGGAGTCCCGTATCTATGGCTACACCTTC
TRBV20-1	TRBJ1-4	NA	once	CSARDGGLMKLFF	TGCAGTGCTAGAGATGGAGGTTTAATGAAACTGTTTTTT
TRBV20-1	TRBJ2-1	TRBD2	NA	CSAGEGRGLYNEQFF	TGCAGTGCAGGGGAGGGGAGAGGGCTCTACAATGAGCAGTTCTTC
TRBV29-1	TRBJ1-2	NA	NA	CSVDQGPGPYGYTF	TGCAGCGTTGACCAGGGGCCGGGCCCGTATGGCTACACCTTC
TRBV29-1	TRBJ1-1	TRBD1	NA	CSVGGGMNTEAFF	TGCAGCGTTGGAGGGGGCATGAACACTGAAGCTTTCTTT
TRBV11-2	TRBJ2-3	NA	once	CASSYGSYLDTQYF	TGTGCCAGCAGCTATGGGTCGTACTTAGATACGCAGTATTTT